Presented here are 7 T cell receptor beta chains from one specimen sequenced in a study of identical twins. TCRdb independently ran MiXCR on the 5' RACE reads; one entry per CDR3 protein. Here the sample spans 750,000 to 950,000 distinct CDR3 sequences, more than 9% being singletons. These data are also associated with another study on yellow fever vaccine responses in identical twins.

Material for sequencing was PBMCs. These receptors came from a woman between 18 and 30 years old in good health.

Only a few counts were recorded for this clonotype. V and J are TRBV29-1 and TRBJ2-1; 11 nucleotides line up with TRBD2. In germline, CDR1 is SQVTM, CDR2 ANQGSEA. The CDR3 is 18 residues long. Losses at the gene ends were 7 bases for V and 2 bases for J; bases not matched to a gene: 16. CDR3 sequence reads: CSGEGRASGRTPYNEQFF. CDR3 sequence (DNA): TGCAGCGGCGAAGGTCGGGCTAGCGGGAGGACCCCCTACAATGAGCAGTTCTTC.

There are a few counts of this clonotype. The V gene is TRBV28, the J gene TRBJ2-5, with D possibly being TRBD2 (6 bases). CDR1 is MDHEN and CDR2 is SYDVKM in the germline V gene. V was pared by 3 bases and J by 2 bases, with 16 bases between. This CDR3 region has 16 residues. The CDR3 nucleotides are TGTGCCAGCAGTTTTAGCGGCCCAATATCACAAGAGACCCAGTACTTC. Its protein is CASSFSGPISQETQYF. The entire variable domain, with the rest obtained from reference TRBV28 and TRBJ2-5, is as follows: DVKVTQSSRYLVKRTGEKVFLECVQDMDHENMFWYRQDPGLGLRLIYFSYDVKMKEKGDIPEGYSVSREKKERFSLILESASTNQTSMYLCASSFSGPISQETQYFGPGTRLLVL.

This clonotype was recorded a few times. V is TRBV5-1 and J is TRBJ2-7; the D gene is possibly TRBD1 (6 bases). CDR3 length equals 15 residues. Germline CDR1 is SGHRS and CDR2 is YFSETQ. V was clipped by 4 bases and J by 7 bases, with 21 bases between them. CDR3 region: CASSQTTGPEGEQYV. The CDR3 DNA follows: TGCGCCAGCAGCCAAACCACAGGGCCCGAGGGGGAGCAGTACGTC.

The table lists this clonotype with a few counts. The chain joins TRBV28 to TRBJ2-5; a weak D match, TRBD2 (5 bases). Trimming left V 7 bases short and J 5 bases short, with 17 bases between. Germline CDR1 reads MDHEN; CDR2 reads SYDVKM. The CDR3 is 14 residues long. The CDR3: CASTARIKRETQYF. The CDR3 region has the DNA TGTGCCAGCACAGCCAGGATAAAGCGGGAGACCCAGTACTTC.

This chain connects TRBV20-1 to TRBJ1-4, with 7 nucleotides matching TRBD1. After removal of 3 bases from V and 3 bases from J, the junction contained 7 bases not matched to a gene. The CDR3 is made up of 15 amino acids. Germline lookup yields CDR1 DFQATT and CDR2 SNEGSKA (reference sequence). CDR3 coding DNA: TGCAGTGCTAGCAGGGGGGCAACGCCTAATGAAAAACTGTTTTTT. Translated: CSASRGATPNEKLFF.

This sequence joins TRBV5-1 and TRBJ2-1, with D possibly TRBD2 on 7 matching bases. The CDR3 length is 14 residues. The V end was cut by 4 bases, the J end by 12 bases, with 20 bases between. Germline V lookup: CDR1 SGHRS, CDR2 YFSETQ. CDR3 loop: CASSAGDTPFLQFF. Written as DNA, the CDR3 is TGCGCCAGCAGCGCGGGGGACACCCCCTTCCTGCAGTTCTTC.

J is TRBJ2-7 and V is TRBV12-3 or TRBV12-4, with 10 nucleotides matching TRBD2. The CDR3 length is 17 residues. The trim removed 1 base at V and 0 bases at J, leaving 6 bases unmatched. For the CDR3, the DNA is TGTGCCAGCAGTTTAGTTCGCTCTAGCGGGAGCTCCTACGAGCAGTACTTC. It is translated as CASSLVRSSGSSYEQYF.